The clone carrying this T cell receptor beta chain was found many times. Its antigen is undetermined. This sample is drawn from a study of T-cell memory formation after mild COVID-19. The germline gives CDR1 DFQATT, CDR2 SNEGSKA (reference sequence). The CDR3 sequence is 14 residues long. V trimming: 3 bases; J trimming: 7 bases; junction bases outside the gene matches: 11. MiXCR, applied by TCRdb to the 5' RACE reads, yields one record per CDR3 protein. Of about 200,000 distinct CDR3 sequences detected, over 9.5% appear once; the ten largest clones hold 3.5%. Study-level points and caveats: Most CD4+ clones that shrank were in CM and EM, while CD8+ ones turned up in EMRA. Clones that contracted from day 15 to 85 had balanced CD4/CD8; later expanders were CD4+ biased.

The sequencing input was PBMCs or a T cell subset sorted from them (not recorded which). This sequence originates from a man aged 18 to 29 who had mild COVID-19 (a few samples of this study predate the infection). Cell type and time point are not known. The rearrangement links TRBV20-1 to TRBJ1-2; 7 positions match TRBD1. The CDR3 DNA follows: TGCAGTGCTAGGCGACAGGGAATGGGCGGTGGCTACACCTTC. It encodes CSARRQGMGGGYTF.